This T cell receptor (beta chain) was documented in a study of control samples from healthy donors and cancer patients. TCRdb keeps only in-frame clones here, not all; method: immunoSEQ multiplex PCR. This sample carries roughly 150,000 clones, roughly 92% of them seen once, and the ten largest clones take around 2.5%. J gave up 3 bases and V 6 bases, and 2 bases lay outside the gene matches. The CDR3 is 13 amino acids. The germline gives CDR1 SGHTA, CDR2 FQGNSA. V gene TRBV7-2 combines with J gene TRBJ2-1; 7 bases fit TRBD1. The sequencing input was blood. The sequence derives from a man aged 50-60 years in good health. The CDR3 is CASRRDSYNEQFF. The CDR3 nucleotides read TGTGCCAGCAGACGGGACAGCTACAATGAGCAGTTCTTC.